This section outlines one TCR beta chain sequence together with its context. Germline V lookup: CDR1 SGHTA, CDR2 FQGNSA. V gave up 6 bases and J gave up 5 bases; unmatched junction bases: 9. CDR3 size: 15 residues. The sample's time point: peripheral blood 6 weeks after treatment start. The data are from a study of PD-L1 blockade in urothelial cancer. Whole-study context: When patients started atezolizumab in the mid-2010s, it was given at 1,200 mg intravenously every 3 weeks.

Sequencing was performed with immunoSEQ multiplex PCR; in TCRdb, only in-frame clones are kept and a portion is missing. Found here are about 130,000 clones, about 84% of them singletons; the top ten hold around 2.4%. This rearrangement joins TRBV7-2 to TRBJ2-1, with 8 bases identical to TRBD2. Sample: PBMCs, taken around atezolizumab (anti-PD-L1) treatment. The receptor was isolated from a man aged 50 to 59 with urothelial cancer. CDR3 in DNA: TGTGCCAGCAGGATGACTAGCGCTCCGCACAATGAGCAGTTCTTC. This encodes CASRMTSAPHNEQFF.